These 29 T cell receptor beta chains originate from one sample sequenced in a study of molecular identifiers for immune sequencing clone quantification. Each CDR3 protein gets one entry after TCRdb re-called the PCR reads with MiXCR. The table shows 300,000 to 400,000 distinct CDR3 sequences, with 20% to 25% occurring only once. Specimen: naive CD8+ T cells from blood, with Jurkat cell RNA spiked in. Subset given: FACS-sorted CD8+CD4-CCR7+CD45RA+ naive T cells. The receptors were sampled from a human donor in good health. Some libraries in this study had Jurkat cell RNA spiked in.

This clonotype was observed many times. The chain has TRBV9 and TRBJ1-1; no firm D call. The germline V gene has CDR1 SGDLS and CDR2 YYNGEE. This CDR3 has 14 residues. Trimming removed 4 bases at V and 5 bases at J, with 15 bases between. The CDR3 sequence is CASSLFAVGTEAFF. The CDR3 coding sequence is TGTGCCAGCAGCCTGTTTGCGGTGGGTACTGAAGCTTTCTTT.

The table lists this clonotype with a count of one. A read error may be the cause here, since a much bigger clone is one base away. The gene calls are TRBV27 and TRBJ1-1; perhaps TRBD1 as D (6 bases). This CDR3 contains 16 residues. V was shortened by 4 bases and J by 6 bases, with 21 bases between the two germline ends. Germline CDR1 MNHEY, CDR2 SMNVEV (reference sequence). The CDR3 is CASSSKDSSRVAEAFF. The DNA for the CDR3 is TGTGCCAGCAGTTCCAAGGACAGCTCGAGGGTCGCTGAAGCTTTCTTT.

A remark on this clonotype: A read error is possible here, since a much larger clone lies one base away. The chain recombines TRBV30 with TRBJ2-3, with D hard to call. Germline loops: CDR1 GTSNPN, CDR2 SVGIG (reference sequence). The CDR3 consists of 11 residues. CDR3 sequence (DNA): TGTGCCTGGAGTTTCACAGATACGCGGTATTTT. Protein: CAWSFTDTRYF.

Notes on this clonotype: This sequence may be a read error, since a much larger clone differs from it by one base. The chain uses TRBV7-9 and TRBJ1-5, with no clear D. Germline V gives CDR1 SEHNR, CDR2 FQNEAQ (reference sequence). The CDR3 has 12 amino acids. V lost 7 bases and J 2 bases, leaving 6 bases between the germline ends. The CDR3, as DNA: TGTGCCAGCACCGCAGGCAATCAGCCCCAGCATTTT. Amino acids: CASTAGNQPQHF.

In its sample, this clonotype was seen a few times. A much larger clonotype is one base distant, so this may be a read error. The chain uses TRBV7-9 and TRBJ2-3; the D gene is possibly TRBD1 (5 bases). The J call may be mistaken, given a closer DNA end match to TRBJ1-5. CDR1 SEHNR and CDR2 FQNEAQ come from the germline V gene (reference sequence). CDR3 length: 15 residues. In nucleotides, the CDR3 is TGTGCCAGCAGCCCCGAGACAATCGAGACAGATACGCAGCATTTT. It is translated as CASSPETIETDTQHF.

Worth noting for this clonotype: This could be a read error, since a much larger clone is one nucleotide away. The chain carries TRBV6-2 or TRBV6-3 and TRBJ1-1; D unresolved. The CDR3 consists of 15 residues. Per germline, CDR1 MNHEY and CDR2 SVGEGT. CDR3 amino acids: CAGSYESRMGAEAFF. In nucleotides, the CDR3 is TGTGCCGGCAGTTACGAGTCGAGGATGGGTGCTGAAGCTTTCTTT.

This clonotype was found many times. This chain links TRBV11-2 with TRBJ2-3; possibly TRBD1 for D (5 bases). The ends were cut back, 5 bases at V and 0 bases at J, with 9 bases in the middle. Germline V gives CDR1 SGHAT, CDR2 FQNNGV. This CDR3 contains 14 residues. DNA of the CDR3: TGTGCCAGCAGCCCACGACAGAGCACAGATACGCAGTATTTT. Encoded protein: CASSPRQSTDTQYF.

At least ten counts were recorded for this clonotype. This rearrangement joins TRBV30 to TRBJ2-7; D is uncertain. Trimming left V 3 bases short and J 8 bases short, with 14 bases between. The CDR3 extends over 12 amino acids. Germline CDR1 reads GTSNPN; CDR2 reads SVGIG (reference sequence). The CDR3 DNA reads TGTGCCTGGAGGGACCCCGCCCTCAAGCAGTACTTC. Residues: CAWRDPALKQYF.

This clonotype was detected many times. J is TRBJ2-1 and V is TRBV15; 8 nucleotides match TRBD2. V dropped 0 bases and J dropped 15; count of bases not matched to a gene: 13. From germline, CDR1 is LNHNV and CDR2 YYDKDF (reference sequence). CDR3 length: 15 amino acids. The CDR3 loop reads CATSRDQAGGSPGFF. The CDR3 DNA reads as TGTGCCACCAGCAGAGATCAGGCGGGAGGCAGTCCGGGGTTCTTC. Combining the CDR3 with reference TRBV15 and TRBJ2-1 gives the whole variable domain DAMVIQNPRYQVTQFGKPVTLSCSQTLNHNVMYWYQQKSSQAPKLLFHYYDKDFNNEADTPDNFQSRRPNTSFCFLDIRSPGLGDTAMYLCATSRDQAGGSPGFFGPGTRLTVL.

On this clonotype: Since no conserved phenylalanine or tryptophan closes the CDR3, a read error is the likely cause. The chain joins TRBV6-6 to TRBJ2-7; D is undetermined. The CDR3 spans 14 residues. Germline loops: CDR1 MNHNY, CDR2 SVGAGI (reference sequence). With 2 bases removed from V and 6 bases from J, the gap between germline ends came to 14 bases. The CDR3 region is CASSYEGPYCEQYL. In nucleotides, the CDR3 is TGTGCCAGCAGTTACGAAGGGCCGTACTGCGAGCAGTACCTC.

This clonotype was counted at least ten times. The V call is TRBV6-5, the J call TRBJ2-5, with D possibly TRBD1 on 6 matching bases. Trimming shortened V by 6 bases and J by 2 bases, and 10 bases separated the two germline ends. The CDR3 sequence is 13 residues long. Germline CDR1 is MNHEY and CDR2 is SVGAGI. The CDR3 sequence: CASSQQGQETQYF. CDR3 sequence (DNA): TGTGCCAGCAGCCAACAGGGACAAGAGACCCAGTACTTC.

To note about this clonotype: A single base separates this from a much larger clone, so it may be a read error. The J gene is TRBJ1-1, the V gene TRBV29-1; 7 bases are a match to TRBD1. Germline loops: CDR1 SQVTM, CDR2 ANQGSEA. This CDR3 spans 13 amino acids. The V and J ends lost 3 bases and 9 bases, in that order; junction bases with no gene match: 10. CDR3 bases: TGCAGCGTTGATGGTCTCAGGGGGACTAAAGCTTTCTTT. This codes for CSVDGLRGTKAFF.

Points on this clonotype: Without the conserved terminal phenylalanine or tryptophan, this CDR3 likely stems from a read error. The V gene is TRBV3-1, the J gene TRBJ1-1, with 7 nucleotides matching TRBD1. Germline CDR1 LGHDT, CDR2 YNNKEL (reference sequence). The CDR3 is made up of 13 amino acids. V was pared by 2 bases and J by 4 bases, with 1 base of the junction left unmatched. The CDR3 loop reads CASSQTGVTEAFS. CDR3 DNA sequence: TGTGCCAGCAGCCAAACAGGGGTCACTGAAGCTTTCTCT.

This clonotype was observed a handful of times. Compared with germline, one end of the junction differs, possibly owing to a read error. This chain uses TRBV7-2 with TRBJ2-7; 7 nucleotides match TRBD2. This CDR3 has 14 amino acids. Germline assignment: CDR1 SGHTA and CDR2 FQGNSA. CDR3: CAGSPHPPGGEQYF. The CDR3 nucleotides are TGTGCCGGCAGCCCACATCCTCCGGGGGGCGAGCAGTACTTC.

The chain couples TRBV27 to TRBJ2-1, with TRBD1 as a possible D gene (5 bases). Germline CDR1 MNHEY, CDR2 SMNVEV (reference sequence). The CDR3 spans 15 residues. Trimming removed 5 bases from V and 0 bases from J, with 11 bases in between. DNA for the CDR3: TGTGCCAGCAGTCTCAGGGCGAGCTCCTACAATGAGCAGTTCTTC. It translates to CASSLRASSYNEQFF.

This clonotype was observed at least ten times. V is TRBV6-1 and J is TRBJ2-7, with TRBD2 identical over 8 bases. This CDR3 has 15 amino acids. The germline V gene has CDR1 MNHNS and CDR2 SASEGT. The V gene end was trimmed by 0 bases and the J gene end by 2 bases; junction bases not matched to a gene: 3. The CDR3, as DNA: TGTGCCAGCAGTGAAGCTCCGGGGGGGGCCTACGAGCAGTACTTC. Translated, it gives CASSEAPGGAYEQYF.

There are a few counts of this clonotype. V is TRBV6-2 or TRBV6-3 and J is TRBJ2-6, with D unresolved. V dropped 0 bases and J dropped 0 bases, with 15 bases sitting between them. From germline, CDR1 is MNHEY and CDR2 SVGEGT. The CDR3 has 19 residues. CDR3 in DNA: TGTGCCAGCAGTTACTCGAAGTCCAAACGAGTCTCTGGGGCCAACGTCCTGACTTTC. It yields the protein CASSYSKSKRVSGANVLTF.

The sample holds a few counts of this clonotype. The V call is TRBV27, the J call TRBJ2-7, with D maybe TRBD2 (6 bases). This CDR3 contains 15 residues. V shed 0 bases and J shed 1 base, with 10 bases lying between them. Germline CDR1 and CDR2: MNHEY and SMNVEV (reference sequence). CDR3 DNA sequence: TGTGCCAGCAGTTTATCGAAAGGGACTTCCTACGAGCAGTACTTC. Translating it yields CASSLSKGTSYEQYF.

The gene calls are TRBV11-2 and TRBJ2-2, with 10 positions matching TRBD1. In germline, CDR1 is SGHAT, CDR2 FQNNGV. This CDR3 has 18 amino acids. V shed 1 base, J shed 4 bases, and the junction held 9 bases outside the gene matches. CDR3 protein: CASSLGRQGAQVTGELFF. Written as DNA, the CDR3 is TGTGCCAGCAGCTTAGGACGACAGGGGGCGCAAGTCACCGGGGAGCTGTTTTTT.

This clonotype was found many times. This rearrangement joins TRBV6-5 to TRBJ1-5; possible D gene TRBD1, 6 bases. The length of the CDR3 is 15 residues. Germline V gene lookup returns CDR1 MNHEY and CDR2 SVGAGI. Trimming took 0 bases from V and 5 from J, leaving 11 bases between them. CDR3 bases: TGTGCCAGCAGTTACTCCCGGGGGGCAGATCAGCCCCAGCATTTT. Its translation: CASSYSRGADQPQHF.

Notes on this clonotype: One end of the junction does not line up with germline, which may come from a read error. This rearrangement joins TRBV19 to TRBJ2-1; either TRBD1 or TRBD2 may supply D (5 bases each). The CDR3 is 14 residues long. In germline, CDR1 is LNHDA, CDR2 SQIVND (reference sequence). The chain's CDR3 is CASSWTRGLNEQLF. DNA of the CDR3: TGTGCCAGTAGTTGGACACGGGGCCTCAATGAGCAGCTCTTC.

At least ten counts were recorded for this clonotype. The genes are TRBV28 and TRBJ2-1; 7 nucleotides match TRBD1. The CDR3 sequence is 15 residues long. The germline gives CDR1 MDHEN, CDR2 SYDVKM. After removal of 2 bases from V and 10 bases from J, the junction contained 11 bases not matched to a gene. The DNA for the CDR3 is TGTGCCAGCAGTTTAATCCTGGCAGGGGGAGAGGAGCAGTTCTTC. Its translation: CASSLILAGGEEQFF.

Only a few counts were recorded for this clonotype. The chain is built from TRBV6-2 or TRBV6-3 and TRBJ2-7, with a tentative D call TRBD1 (6 bases). CDR3 length equals 15 residues. V was shortened by 7 bases and J by 6 bases, with 22 bases between the two germline ends. Germline values: CDR1 MNHEY, CDR2 SVGEGT. Here the CDR3 DNA reads TGTGCCAGCAATCACCAGGGGACAAGAGTACGCGAGCAGTACTTC. Its translation is CASNHQGTRVREQYF.

The rearrangement links TRBV7-2 to TRBJ2-7; a possible D gene is TRBD2 (6 bases). The V end lost 1 base, the J end lost 2 bases, and 12 bases lay between the germline ends. CDR3 size: 15 residues. The germline gives CDR1 SGHTA, CDR2 FQGNSA. As DNA, the CDR3 is TGTGCCAGCAGCTTAGATGGCGGGACTCCCTACGAGCAGTACTTC. Protein product: CASSLDGGTPYEQYF. Full variable domain (outside the CDR3, taken from reference TRBV7-2 and TRBJ2-7): GAGVSQSPSNKVTEKGKDVELRCDPISGHTALYWYRQSLGQGLEFLIYFQGNSAPDKSGLPSDRFSAERTGGSVSTLTIQRTQQEDSAVYLCASSLDGGTPYEQYFGPGTRLTVT.

This clonotype was found many times. The chain couples TRBV27 to TRBJ2-5; no firm D call. This CDR3 is built from 15 residues. With 0 bases removed from V and 1 base from J, the gap between germline ends came to 9 bases. The germline V gene encodes CDR1 MNHEY and CDR2 SMNVEV (reference sequence). CDR3: CASSLSGFPQETQYF. The DNA for the CDR3 is TGTGCCAGCAGTTTATCTGGGTTCCCCCAAGAGACCCAGTACTTC.

This chain joins TRBV27 and TRBJ1-4, with D perhaps matching TRBD1 (5 bases). Germline V gives CDR1 MNHEY, CDR2 SMNVEV (reference sequence). The CDR3 length is 15 residues. V dropped 4 bases and J dropped 6 bases, with 15 bases sitting between them. The chain's CDR3 is CASSSPAKGDEKLFF. CDR3 coding DNA: TGTGCCAGCAGTTCCCCGGCGAAAGGGGATGAAAAACTGTTTTTT.

Points on this clonotype: The CDR3 does not close with the conserved phenylalanine or tryptophan, likely indicating a read error. CDR3 coding DNA: TGCGCCAGCAGCCCGGGGGGGCCCTACGAGCAGTACCTC. Translated: CASSPGGPYEQYL. This chain connects TRBV4-1 to TRBJ2-7, with 8 positions matching TRBD2. The CDR3 totals 13 residues. Germline values: CDR1 MGHRA, CDR2 YSYEKL. The V and J ends lost 4 bases and 2 bases, in that order; junction bases with no gene match: 1.

In its sample, this clonotype was seen many times. This rearrangement joins TRBV7-6 to TRBJ2-7; the D gene is possibly TRBD1 (5 bases). Per the germline V gene, CDR1 is SGHVS and CDR2 is FNYEAQ. This CDR3 is 15 amino acids long. The germline V and J ends were trimmed by 1 base and 4 bases, with 14 bases remaining between them. CDR3 in amino acids: CASSLDPTEQYEQYF. CDR3 nucleotides: TGTGCCAGCAGCTTAGACCCGACAGAGCAGTACGAGCAGTACTTC.

In its sample, this clonotype was seen many times. The V gene is TRBV9, the J gene TRBJ1-5; TRBD1 might be the D (5 bases). Germline CDR1 reads SGDLS; CDR2 reads YYNGEE. V was cut by 7 bases and J by 3 bases, with 11 bases left in between. This CDR3 has 13 amino acids. Written as DNA, the CDR3 is TGTGCCAGCGGGGGAGGGGACAATCAGCCCCAGCATTTT. It is translated as CASGGGDNQPQHF.